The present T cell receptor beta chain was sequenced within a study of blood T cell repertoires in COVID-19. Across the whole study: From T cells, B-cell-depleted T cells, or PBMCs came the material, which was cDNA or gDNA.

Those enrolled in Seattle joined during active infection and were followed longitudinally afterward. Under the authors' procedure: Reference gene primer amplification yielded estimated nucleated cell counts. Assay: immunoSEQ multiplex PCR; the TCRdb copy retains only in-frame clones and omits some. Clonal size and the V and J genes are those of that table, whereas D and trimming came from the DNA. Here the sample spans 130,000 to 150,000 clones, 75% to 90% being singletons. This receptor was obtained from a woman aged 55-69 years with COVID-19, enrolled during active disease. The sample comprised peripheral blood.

The CDR3 reads CASKYTDTGELFF. The CDR3 DNA reads TGTGCCAGCAAGTATACGGACACCGGGGAGCTGTTTTTT. This chain links TRBV6-4 with TRBJ2-2, with D unclear. The CDR3 totals 13 residues. V lost 7 bases, J lost 3 bases, and 9 bases lay in between. Germline V CDR1 and CDR2: MRHNA, SNTAGT.